This TCR beta chain was found in a study of T cell repertoires and Cas9 in healthy adults. Some clones are missing from TCRdb's copy, which holds only in-frame ones; the method was immunoSEQ multiplex PCR. The data hold 22,000 or so clones, with less than 95% observed a single time. V lost 5 bases, J lost 5 bases, and 12 bases lay in between. This CDR3 has 14 amino acids. CDR1 LNHDA and CDR2 SQIVND come from the germline V gene (reference sequence). The genes are TRBV19 and TRBJ2-2; weak D call: TRBD1 (6 bases). The origin of this receptor is a human donor in good health. The source material was CD4+ effector T cells (CD127+, CD25-, CD137-, CD154-) from PBMCs; culture status not recorded. The CDR3 DNA sequence: TGTGCCAGTAGTTCCCAAACAGGGACCGGGGAGCTGTTTTTT. This codes for CASSSQTGTGELFF.